This is a list of T cell receptor beta chains from one sample in a study of control samples from healthy donors and cancer patients. Produced via immunoSEQ multiplex PCR; TCRdb's table is partial and in-frame only. The sample includes roughly 150,000 clones, just over 85% of them seen just once. The sample was blood. Receptors were obtained from a man aged 18 to 30 in good health. CDR3s include the opening cysteine and the closing phenylalanine or tryptophan. Each record gives: D gene, V gene, J gene, clone size, CDR3 DNA, CDR3 protein. A D gene is named only where the DNA matches it firmly. Size is omitted from some rows. Given values are once, few, many or a class for expanded clones.

-	TRBV6-5	TRBJ1-1	once	TGTGCCAGCAGTCCCCTAGGCGGCCGGGCTTTCTTT	CASSPLGGRAFF
TRBD2	TRBV7-2	TRBJ2-7	-	TGTGCCAGCAGCTTAGCGCGGGGGTACGAGCAGTACTTC	CASSLARGYEQYF
-	TRBV5-4	TRBJ1-1	-	TGTGCCAGCAGCTTGCCGACAGGCGCTGAAGCTTTCTTT	CASSLPTGAEAFF
-	TRBV28	TRBJ1-1	-	TGTGCCAGCAGTTTTGGAGGGGAAGGCACTGAAGCTTTCTTT	CASSFGGEGTEAFF
TRBD1	TRBV24-1	TRBJ2-2	-	TGTGCCACCAGAACAGGGGGCTCCGGGGAGCTGTTTTTT	CATRTGGSGELFF
-	TRBV6-5	TRBJ2-5	-	TGTGCCAGCAGCAAACAAACTTCGGGGGAGACCCAGTACTTC	CASSKQTSGETQYF
-	TRBV6-5	TRBJ2-3	-	TGTGCCAGCAGTTACTCCCGGCCCTCAGATACGCAGTATTTT	CASSYSRPSDTQYF
-	TRBV7-2	TRBJ2-7	-	TGTGCCAGCAGCTTAGAGGGCGCGGACGAGCAGTACTTC	CASSLEGADEQYF
-	TRBV2	TRBJ2-2	-	TGTGCCAGCAACCAGAACACCGGGGAGCTGTTTTTT	CASNQNTGELFF
-	TRBV7-2	TRBJ2-3	-	TGTGCCAGCAGCCCCGGGAGTTGGGCTAGCGCGGTTGGAGATACGCAGTATTTT	CASSPGSWASAVGDTQYF
TRBD2	TRBV7-7	TRBJ2-5	-	TGTGCTAGCAGCTTAAGGGGTCCGGGGGGCCAAGAGACCCAGTACTTC	CASSLRGPGGQETQYF
TRBD1	TRBV4-1	TRBJ2-1	-	TGCGCCAGCAGCCATGCAGGGGGACGGGAGCAGTTCTTC	CASSHAGGREQFF
-	TRBV5-4	TRBJ1-2	once	TGTGCCAGCAGCTTGGCCGGCAGGGGAGGTATTAACTATGGCTACACCTTC	CASSLAGRGGINYGYTF
-	TRBV7-9	TRBJ2-5	-	TGTGCCAGCAGCTTAGTCCGGACTTTTTTGAACCAAGAGACCCAGTACTTC	CASSLVRTFLNQETQYF
-	TRBV29-1	TRBJ2-7	-	TGCAGCGTTGAAGTCAGGGGAGGCTCCTACGAGCAGTACTTC	CSVEVRGGSYEQYF
TRBD2	TRBV7-2	TRBJ2-3	-	TGTGCCAGCAGCTTAGACGGACTAGAGGCAGATACGCAGTATTTT	CASSLDGLEADTQYF
-	TRBV5-1	TRBJ2-1	-	TGCGCCAGCAGCTTGGGGGACCTTCTGACTGGTGAGCAGTTCTTC	CASSLGDLLTGEQFF
-	TRBV7-3	TRBJ2-3	-	TGTGCCAGCAGCTTAACTCCTCCCACAGATACGCAGTATTTT	CASSLTPPTDTQYF
-	TRBV7-3	TRBJ1-1	-	TGTGCCAGCAGCTCCCCGAACGGTGAAGCTTTCTTT	CASSSPNGEAFF
-	TRBV27	TRBJ2-2	-	TGTGCCAGCCGTGGGCTTGTGGGTGGCGGGGAGCTGTTTTTT	CASRGLVGGGELFF
-	TRBV11-2	TRBJ2-5	-	TGTGCCAGCACCCAGCGGCCTAGCGCCCTTGGGGAGACCCAGTACTTC	CASTQRPSALGETQYF
-	TRBV28	TRBJ2-1	-	TGTGCCAGCAGTCCCGCAGGGTCTGAAAATGAGCAGTTCTTC	CASSPAGSENEQFF
-	TRBV3-1/TRBV3-2	TRBJ1-2	-	TGTGCCAGCAGCCAAGATCGACCCCGGGGCGCCTCCTACACCTTC	CASSQDRPRGASYTF
-	TRBV7-9	TRBJ1-2	-	TGTGCCAGCAGCTCCCCCGAAGATGGGTTTGGCTACACCTTC	CASSSPEDGFGYTF
-	TRBV3-1/TRBV3-2	TRBJ1-1	-	TGTGCCAGCAGCCAAGATAGAGGGGTCACTGAAGCTTTCTTT	CASSQDRGVTEAFF
TRBD1	TRBV23-1	TRBJ1-1	-	TGCGCCAGCAGTCCTAGGGGGCAAAGGGGGACTGAAGCTTTCTTT	CASSPRGQRGTEAFF
-	TRBV25-1	TRBJ1-1	-	TGTGCCAGCAGTGAGGGACGGGTGAACACTGAAGCTTTCTTT	CASSEGRVNTEAFF
-	TRBV6-2/TRBV6-3	TRBJ2-3	-	TGTGCCAGCAGCTCACTATTGGAAACAGATACGCAGTATTTT	CASSSLLETDTQYF
TRBD1	TRBV19	TRBJ2-1	-	TGTGCCAGTAGTATGATTTCGACAGGGGGTGGAAATGAGCAGTTCTTC	CASSMISTGGGNEQFF
-	TRBV7-6	TRBJ2-5	-	TGTGCCAGCAGCGCTAAACCCCAAAGCCAAGAGACCCAGTACTTC	CASSAKPQSQETQYF
-	TRBV9	TRBJ1-2	-	TGTGCCAGCAGCGTAGGCAGCACTAACTATGGCTACACCTTC	CASSVGSTNYGYTF
TRBD1	TRBV2	TRBJ1-5	-	TGTGCCAGCAGAATCAGGGGGAGCAATCAGCCCCAGCATTTT	CASRIRGSNQPQHF
TRBD2	TRBV7-6	TRBJ2-2	once	TGTGCCAGCAGCCTCGGGATAGCGGGGGGCGTGAACACCGGGGAGCTGTTTTTT	CASSLGIAGGVNTGELFF
TRBD1	TRBV28	TRBJ2-2	-	TGTGCCAGCAGAACAGGACAGGACACCGGGGAGCTGTTTTTT	CASRTGQDTGELFF
TRBD1	TRBV10-3	TRBJ1-5	few	TGTGCCATTTCTACACAGGGGCCAGGGCAGCCCCAGCATTTT	CAISTQGPGQPQHF
TRBD1	TRBV5-1	TRBJ1-6	-	TGCGCCAGCAGCTCGCCGCCGGGACAGGGTTCTATGGGTAATTCACCCCTCCACTTT	CASSSPPGQGSMGNSPLHF
TRBD2	TRBV7-3	TRBJ2-1	-	TGTGCCAGCAGCGACGGACTAGCGGGGGATGAGCAGTTCTTC	CASSDGLAGDEQFF
-	TRBV7-2	TRBJ2-5	-	TGTGCCAGCAGCTTAGGTGGGGGGAGAGAGACCCAGTACTTC	CASSLGGGRETQYF
-	TRBV18	TRBJ1-1	-	TGTGCCAGCTCAACAAACAGGGAAGGCACTGAAGCTTTCTTT	CASSTNREGTEAFF
-	TRBV4-3	TRBJ2-7	-	TGCGCCAGCAGCCAAGATCGGGGCAGCTCCTACGAGCAGTACTTC	CASSQDRGSSYEQYF
TRBD1	TRBV7-9	TRBJ2-6	-	TGTGCCAGCAGCCACGGGACAGGGGGAACCAACGTCCTGACTTTC	CASSHGTGGTNVLTF
TRBD1	TRBV6-5	TRBJ2-5	-	TGTGCCAGCAACAGACAGGGGGAGACCCAGTACTTC	CASNRQGETQYF
-	TRBV9	TRBJ2-3	-	TGTGCCAGCAGCGGCCTTTTGGAAGATACGCAGTATTTT	CASSGLLEDTQYF
-	TRBV19	TRBJ2-1	-	TGTGCCAGTAGTATTCTCCTCGGGAACAATGAGCAGTTCTTC	CASSILLGNNEQFF
-	TRBV28	TRBJ2-7	-	TGTGCCAGCAGTTTGGCAGGGTCTACCTACGAGCAGTACTTC	CASSLAGSTYEQYF
-	TRBV5-4	TRBJ2-7	-	TGTGCCAGCAGCTTGACTGGGACCTACGAGCAGTACTTC	CASSLTGTYEQYF
-	TRBV19	TRBJ1-2	-	TGTGCCAGTAGTATCCCGGGGATCTATGGCTACACCTTC	CASSIPGIYGYTF
TRBD2	TRBV2	TRBJ2-2	-	TGTGCCAGAGGACTAGCGGGGGTGAACACCGGGGAGCTGTTTTTT	CARGLAGVNTGELFF
-	TRBV28	TRBJ1-3	-	TGTGCCAGCATGGTTGGGGGCGCATCCGGAAACACCATATATTTT	CASMVGGASGNTIYF
TRBD1	TRBV2	TRBJ1-5	-	TGTGCCAGCAGTGCAAGGACAGGGGGCACTCAGCCCCAGCATTTT	CASSARTGGTQPQHF
-	TRBV7-2	TRBJ1-1	-	TGTGCCAGCAGCTTAGCGGCGGGGGGAATGAACACTGAAGCTTTCTTT	CASSLAAGGMNTEAFF
-	TRBV7-9	TRBJ1-5	-	TGTGCCAGCAGTTGGACAGCCAATCAGCCCCAGCATTTT	CASSWTANQPQHF
-	TRBV5-6	TRBJ2-1	-	TGTGCCAGCAGCCCTGGACAGCTAGGTGAGCAGTTCTTC	CASSPGQLGEQFF
-	TRBV10-3	TRBJ2-3	-	TGTGCCATCAGTTATACCACAGATACGCAGTATTTT	CAISYTTDTQYF
-	TRBV12-3/TRBV12-4	TRBJ2-4	once	TGTGCCAGTAAGGGAGTAGCCAAAAACATTCAGTACTTC	CASKGVAKNIQYF